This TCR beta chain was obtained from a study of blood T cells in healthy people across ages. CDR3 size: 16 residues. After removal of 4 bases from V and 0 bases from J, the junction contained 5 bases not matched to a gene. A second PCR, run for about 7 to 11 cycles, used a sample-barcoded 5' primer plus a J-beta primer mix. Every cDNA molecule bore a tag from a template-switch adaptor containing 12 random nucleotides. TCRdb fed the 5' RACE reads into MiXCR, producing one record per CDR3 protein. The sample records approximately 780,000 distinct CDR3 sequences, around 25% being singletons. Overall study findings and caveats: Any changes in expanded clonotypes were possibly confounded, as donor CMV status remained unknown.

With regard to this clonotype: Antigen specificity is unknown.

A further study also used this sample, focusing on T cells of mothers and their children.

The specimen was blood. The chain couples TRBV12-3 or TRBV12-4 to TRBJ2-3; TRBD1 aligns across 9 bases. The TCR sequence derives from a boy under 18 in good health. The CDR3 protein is CASSSTGGDSTDTQYF. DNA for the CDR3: TGTGCCAGCAGTTCCACAGGGGGCGATAGCACAGATACGCAGTATTTT.